These 13 T cell receptor beta chains came from one sample sequenced in a study of glioma-infiltrating T cells after dendritic cell vaccination. Sequencing used immunoSEQ multiplex PCR; TCRdb keeps in-frame clones, though not all of them. The repertoire has some 70,000 clones, about four fifths of them found once; the top ten carry 7.9%. The sample in question was blood, obtained before dendritic cell vaccination. The receptors here all came from a human donor with glioblastoma.

The chain employs TRBV6-5 and TRBJ1-6; 8 positions agree with TRBD1. The CDR3 is made up of 15 amino acids. Germline V CDR1 and CDR2: MNHEY, SVGAGI. Germline trimming cut 8 bases from V and 6 bases from J; bases unmatched to any gene: 9. The CDR3 DNA follows: TGTGCCAGCGACCCCGGGACAGGAATTAATTCACCCCTCCACTTT. This sequence encodes CASDPGTGINSPLHF.

The rearrangement joins TRBV9 to TRBJ1-2; the D is unclear. This CDR3 spans 14 amino acids. Looked up from germline, CDR1 is SGDLS and CDR2 is YYNGEE. The germline V and J ends were trimmed by 2 bases and 1 base, with 9 bases remaining between them. For the CDR3, the DNA is TGTGCCAGCAGCGTGGGCAGCAGTAACTATGGCTACACCTTC. This gives the protein CASSVGSSNYGYTF. Full variable domain (missing parts from reference TRBV9 and TRBJ1-2): DSGVTQTPKHLITATGQRVTLRCSPRSGDLSVYWYQQSLDQGLQFLIQYYNGEERAKGNILERFSAQQFPDLHSELNLSSLELGDSALYFCASSVGSSNYGYTFGSGTRLTVV.

V is TRBV5-1 and J is TRBJ2-1, with D possibly matching TRBD2 (7 bases). Germline assignment: CDR1 SGHRS and CDR2 YFSETQ. CDR3 length: 16 amino acids. Trimming took off 0 bases at V and 4 bases at J, with 14 bases between the two ends. The CDR3 sequence: CASSLVSAGAYNEQFF. As DNA, the CDR3 is TGCGCCAGCAGCTTGGTCTCGGCGGGGGCATACAATGAGCAGTTCTTC.

Details on this clone: A read error may produce the germline difference seen at one junction end. Distinct nucleotide sequences in the sample also encode this CDR3. The chain combines TRBV7-8 with TRBJ1-2; 7 bases align to TRBD1. Germline V gene sequence: CDR1 SGHVS, CDR2 FQNEAQ. CDR3 length: 13 residues. DNA of the CDR3: TGCGCCAGCAGCTCCACAGGGGACAATGGCTACACCTTC. The encoded protein is CASSSTGDNGYTF.

The chain recombines TRBV10-3 with TRBJ2-3; 9 positions match TRBD1. The ends lost 10 bases at V and 6 bases at J; junction bases unmatched: 14. The CDR3 spans 15 residues. Germline V lookup: CDR1 ENHRY, CDR2 SYGVKD. CDR3 loop: CATTNRDRGSDTQYF. The CDR3 region has the DNA TGTGCCACCACGAATCGAGACAGGGGGTCCGATACGCAGTATTTT.

The genes are TRBV9 and TRBJ2-6, with TRBD1 identical over 9 bases. Germline V gene data show CDR1 as SGDLS and CDR2 as YYNGEE. CDR3 length: 16 residues. V shed 4 bases, J shed 3 bases, and the junction held 5 bases outside the gene matches. The CDR3 DNA reads TGTGCCAGCAGCCCCGGGACAGGGTTTGGGGCCAACGTCCTGACTTTC. Translating it yields CASSPGTGFGANVLTF.

The rearrangement uses TRBV18 and TRBJ2-5; the match to TRBD2 covers 8 bases. This CDR3 contains 15 residues. V shed 2 bases, J shed 2 bases, and the junction held 4 bases outside the gene matches. CDR1 is KGHSH, CDR2 LQKENI, per germline. In nucleotides, the CDR3 is TGTGCCAGCTCACCAAAGACTAGCGTACAAGAGACCCAGTACTTC. Its protein is CASSPKTSVQETQYF.

CDR3 amino acids: CASKRDQETQYF. As DNA, the CDR3 is TGTGCCAGCAAGAGAGACCAAGAGACCCAGTACTTC. The chain is built from TRBV2 and TRBJ2-5; D not certain. There are 12 residues in the CDR3. The V gene's germline CDR1 is SNHLY and CDR2 FYNNEI. Between the trimmed V and J ends, which lost 7 bases and 0 bases, there was a span of 6 bases.

There are a few counts of this clone. V is TRBV14 and J is TRBJ2-7; D possibly corresponds to TRBD2 (7 bases). The V end lost 5 bases, the J end lost 6 bases, and 17 bases lay between the germline ends. The CDR3 is 14 amino acids. Germline CDR1 is SGHDN and CDR2 is FVKESK. The CDR3 protein is CASSEGGGSFEQYF. Here the CDR3 DNA reads TGTGCCAGCAGCGAAGGGGGGGGTTCATTCGAGCAGTACTTC.

The gene calls are TRBV23-1 and TRBJ1-1; 7 nucleotides agree with TRBD1. TRBV23-1 is an ORF for which the function is uncertain. The CDR3 has 14 amino acids. After removal of 4 bases from V and 2 bases from J, the junction contained 4 bases not matched to a gene. The CDR3 nucleotides are TGCGCCAGCAGTCCGGACAGGCTTAACACTGAAGCTTTCTTT. Translated: CASSPDRLNTEAFF.

The chain couples TRBV2 to TRBJ2-3, with 10 bases fitting TRBD1. V trimming: 4 bases; J trimming: 0 bases; junction bases outside the gene matches: 1. From germline, CDR1 is SNHLY and CDR2 FYNNEI. The CDR3 is made up of 15 amino acids. This CDR3 is CASSGQGASTDTQYF. The CDR3 DNA reads TGTGCCAGCAGTGGACAGGGGGCGAGCACAGATACGCAGTATTTT.

About this clone: This sample also contains other DNA sequences that code for the same CDR3. V and J are TRBV19 and TRBJ2-7; D perhaps matches TRBD1 (6 bases). The V end lost 3 bases, the J end lost 0 bases, and 9 bases lay between the germline ends. The CDR3 is 14 residues long. Germline CDR1 and CDR2: LNHDA and SQIVND (reference sequence). DNA for the CDR3: TGTGCCAGTAGTATTCAGGACAGCTCCTACGAGCAGTACTTC. This translates into CASSIQDSSYEQYF.

This sequence joins TRBV2 and TRBJ1-2, with TRBD1 as a possible D gene (5 bases). Trimming pared 5 bases from V and 8 bases from J, leaving 9 bases between. The CDR3 extends over 11 amino acids. Germline CDR1 and CDR2: SNHLY and FYNNEI. This chain's CDR3 is CASSRQGGYTF. CDR3 coding DNA: TGTGCCAGCAGTCGGCAGGGCGGCTACACCTTC.